This T cell receptor (beta chain) was profiled in a study of shared clonotypes between healthy human individuals. The CDR3 has 17 amino acids. Germline-derived CDR1 and CDR2 are ENHRY and SYGVKD. V was pared by 0 bases and J by 2 bases, with 9 bases of the junction left unmatched. Using immunoSEQ multiplex PCR, the repertoire was profiled, and TCRdb retains in-frame clones only, with some absent. This repertoire shows a few million clones, 90% to 95% found once; its top ten account for around 0.14%. This sequence joins TRBV10-3 and TRBJ2-5, with 7 positions matching TRBD1. This clonotype originated in a man in his late teens or twenties in good health. Sequenced input: naive CD4+ T cells sorted from blood. Subset: CD45RA+ positively selected. In DNA, the CDR3 is TGTGCCATCAGTGAGTCGACTCGAGGACAGGCTCAAGAGACCCAGTACTTC. Amino acid sequence: CAISESTRGQAQETQYF.